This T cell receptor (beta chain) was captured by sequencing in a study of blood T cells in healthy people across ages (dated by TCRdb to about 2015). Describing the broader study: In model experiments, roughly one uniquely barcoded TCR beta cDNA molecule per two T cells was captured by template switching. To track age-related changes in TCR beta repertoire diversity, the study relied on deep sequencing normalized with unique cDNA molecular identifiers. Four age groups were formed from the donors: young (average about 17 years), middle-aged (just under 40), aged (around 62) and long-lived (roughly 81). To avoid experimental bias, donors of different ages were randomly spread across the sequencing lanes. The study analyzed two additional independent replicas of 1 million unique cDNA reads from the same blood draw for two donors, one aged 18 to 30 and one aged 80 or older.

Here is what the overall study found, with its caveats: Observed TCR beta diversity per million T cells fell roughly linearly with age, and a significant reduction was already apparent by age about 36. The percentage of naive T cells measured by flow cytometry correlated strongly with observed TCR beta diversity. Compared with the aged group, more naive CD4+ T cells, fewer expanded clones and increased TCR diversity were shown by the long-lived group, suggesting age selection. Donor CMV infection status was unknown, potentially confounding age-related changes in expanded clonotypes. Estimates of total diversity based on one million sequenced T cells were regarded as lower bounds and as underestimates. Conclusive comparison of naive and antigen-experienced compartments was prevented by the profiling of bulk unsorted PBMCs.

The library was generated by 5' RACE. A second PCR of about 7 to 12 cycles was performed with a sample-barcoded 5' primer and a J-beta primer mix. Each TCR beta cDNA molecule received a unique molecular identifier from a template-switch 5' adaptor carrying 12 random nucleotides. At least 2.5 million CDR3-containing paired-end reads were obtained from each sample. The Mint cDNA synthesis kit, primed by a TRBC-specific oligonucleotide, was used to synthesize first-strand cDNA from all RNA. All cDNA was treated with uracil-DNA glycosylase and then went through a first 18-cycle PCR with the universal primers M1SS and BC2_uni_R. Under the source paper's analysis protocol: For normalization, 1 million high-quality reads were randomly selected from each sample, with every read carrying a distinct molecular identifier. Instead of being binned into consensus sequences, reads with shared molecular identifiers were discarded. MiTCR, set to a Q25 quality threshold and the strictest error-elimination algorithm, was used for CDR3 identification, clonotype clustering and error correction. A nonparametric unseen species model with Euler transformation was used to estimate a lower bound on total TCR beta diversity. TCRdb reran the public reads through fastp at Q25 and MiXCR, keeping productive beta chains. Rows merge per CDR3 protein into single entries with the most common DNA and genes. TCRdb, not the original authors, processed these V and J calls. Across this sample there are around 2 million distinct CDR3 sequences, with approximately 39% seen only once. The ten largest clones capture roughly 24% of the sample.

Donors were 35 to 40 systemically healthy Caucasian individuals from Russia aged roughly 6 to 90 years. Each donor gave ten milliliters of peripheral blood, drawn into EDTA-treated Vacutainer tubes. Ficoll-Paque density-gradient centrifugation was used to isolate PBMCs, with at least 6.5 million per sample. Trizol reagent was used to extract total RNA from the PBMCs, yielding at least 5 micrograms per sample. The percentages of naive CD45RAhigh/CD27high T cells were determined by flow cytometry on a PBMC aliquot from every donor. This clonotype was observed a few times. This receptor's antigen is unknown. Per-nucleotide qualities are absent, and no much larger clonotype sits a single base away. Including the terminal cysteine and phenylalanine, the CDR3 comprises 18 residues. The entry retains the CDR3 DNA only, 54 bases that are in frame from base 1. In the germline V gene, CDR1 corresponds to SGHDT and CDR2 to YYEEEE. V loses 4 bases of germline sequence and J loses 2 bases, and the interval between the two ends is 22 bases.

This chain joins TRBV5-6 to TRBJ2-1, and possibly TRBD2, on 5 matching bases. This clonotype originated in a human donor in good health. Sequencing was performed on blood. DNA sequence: TGTGCCAGCAGCGTTGTGTCTCTAGGGCGGGCTACCTACAATGAGCAGTTCTTC. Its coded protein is CASSVVSLGRATYNEQFF.